The T cell receptor (beta chain) under discussion was sequenced for a study of T cell repertoires in cytomegalovirus infection. Study in general: It can be stated that public TCR beta signatures indicated CMV infection as well as a matching HLA type.

Many counts were recorded for this clonotype. What it binds is unknown. An end of the junction does not agree with germline; a read error may underlie this. Germline CDR1 reads SGHKS; CDR2 reads YYEKEE (reference sequence). The CDR3 is made up of 13 amino acids. Overall study findings and caveats: Across the ex vivo response, the dominant clonotypes were HLA-C-restricted CMV-specific TCR beta clonotypes. Carriers of CMV plus the relevant HLA were identified by cumulative public TCR beta family frequency.

TCRdb used MiXCR to reprocess the reads, holding one entry per CDR3 protein. Of roughly 81,000 distinct CDR3 sequences detected, roughly 3.7% appear once; the ten largest clones hold 3.5% to 6%. The V call is TRBV5-5, the J call TRBJ1-1, with D tentatively TRBD1 (5 bases). The clonotype comes from a human donor in good health (CMV status not recorded). Some clones in this sample may be carry-over from other donors' samples. Sequenced material: PBMCs. The CDR3, as DNA: TGTGTCAGCAGCTTGACAGTGAACACTGAAGCTTTCTTT. This translates into CVSSLTVNTEAFF.